These T cell receptor beta chains were read from a single sample in a study of neurological immune-mediated disorders. Each CDR3 protein is one row after TCRdb ran MiXCR on the 5' RACE reads. This sample has approximately 53,000 distinct CDR3 sequences; 9% to 10% occur once, and the top ten carry 1.5% to 2%. Sequencing input: PBMCs. These receptors all come from a woman between 35 and 50 years old in good health. Each CDR3 is given with its conserved first and last residue. Fields, in order: J gene, clone size, V gene, D gene, CDR3 DNA, CDR3 protein. D genes are given only for firm matches. Clone size is given for some rows only: seen once, a few or many times, or a class if the clone is expanded.

TRBJ2-1	many	TRBV12-3/TRBV12-4	-	TGTGCCAACACCGGTGGGGACAATGAGCAGTTCTTC	CANTGGDNEQFF
TRBJ2-6	many	TRBV4-3	TRBD2	TGCGCCAGCAGCCAAGATTTGACTAGCGGGTTGCCCTCTGGGGCCAACGTCCTGACTTTC	CASSQDLTSGLPSGANVLTF
TRBJ1-5	many	TRBV6-5	-	TGTGCCAGCAGTTACTCGAGTGCTCAGCCCCAGCATTTT	CASSYSSAQPQHF
TRBJ1-1	many	TRBV5-6	TRBD1	TGTGCCAGCAGTCTCGAGGGGGCCATCAACACTGAAGCTTTCTTT	CASSLEGAINTEAFF
TRBJ2-7	many	TRBV5-1	-	TGCGCCAGCAGCTTGACCCCAAGCTCCTACGAGCAGTACTTC	CASSLTPSSYEQYF
TRBJ1-1	many	TRBV5-1	-	TGCGCCAGCAGCTCGGGGGTCTCCGGCACTGAAGCTTTCTTT	CASSSGVSGTEAFF
TRBJ1-1	many	TRBV4-1	-	TGCGCCAGCAGCCACGATTCGGCGAACACTGAAGCTTTCTTT	CASSHDSANTEAFF
TRBJ2-7	many	TRBV28	-	TGTGCCAGCAGTTTGGCCGGGGGCCTCTACGAGCAGTACTTC	CASSLAGGLYEQYF
TRBJ1-1	many	TRBV20-1	-	TGCAGTGCCCTGGTGGGGACTGAAGCTTTCTTT	CSALVGTEAFF
TRBJ1-2	many	TRBV20-1	-	TGCAGTGCTAGTCCCCAGGGCCCCTACTATGGCTACACCTTC	CSASPQGPYYGYTF
TRBJ2-1	many	TRBV5-1	-	TGCGCCAGCAGCTTGCGAGGGGTCGGACTTTCCAATGAGCAGTTCTTC	CASSLRGVGLSNEQFF
TRBJ2-3	many	TRBV7-2	TRBD1	TGTGCCAGCAGCTCTCCGGGACAGGTCGGTTGGGGAACAGATACGCAGTATTTT	CASSSPGQVGWGTDTQYF
TRBJ2-4	many	TRBV20-1	TRBD2	TGCAGTGCTTTATCCCGGGGGGTCGGGAAAAACATTCAGTACTTC	CSALSRGVGKNIQYF
TRBJ1-6	many	TRBV5-6	-	TGTGCCAGCAGCTTCTTGGCCAGGGGTGATTCACCCCTCCACTTT	CASSFLARGDSPLHF
TRBJ2-1	many	TRBV7-3	-	TGTGCCAGCAGCTTATTGGCGGGCTACAATGAGCAGTTCTTC	CASSLLAGYNEQFF
TRBJ2-7	many	TRBV7-8	TRBD2	TGTGCCAGCAGCCCGTCGACTAGCGGGAACGAGCAGTACTTC	CASSPSTSGNEQYF
TRBJ1-1	few	TRBV11-2	TRBD1	TGTGCCAGCAGCGTCGGGACAGGGGGTGGGAGAGAGCGCACTGAAGCTTTCTTT	CASSVGTGGGRERTEAFF
TRBJ2-4	many	TRBV20-1	-	TGCAGCGCCCGCCGGCACCAAGCCAAAAACATTCAGTACTTC	CSARRHQAKNIQYF
TRBJ1-2	-	TRBV29-1	TRBD1	TGCAGCGTCCACGGACAGGCCCACAATGGCTACACCTTC	CSVHGQAHNGYTF
TRBJ1-6	many	TRBV7-9	-	TGTGCCAGCAGCCCCGTGGTGGGTACTTCACCCCTCCACTTT	CASSPVVGTSPLHF
TRBJ2-1	many	TRBV29-1	TRBD1	TGCAGCGGCTCACAGGGGAGTCATAGGGATGAGCAGTTCTTC	CSGSQGSHRDEQFF
TRBJ1-6	many	TRBV12-3/TRBV12-4	-	TGTGCCAGCAGTAAAGTAAGGGATTCACCCCTCCACTTT	CASSKVRDSPLHF
TRBJ2-1	many	TRBV7-8	TRBD2	TGTGCCAGCAGCCGAAATTTAGCGGGGGTTTCCTACAATGAGCAGTTCTTC	CASSRNLAGVSYNEQFF
TRBJ1-4	many	TRBV7-3	-	TGTGCCAGCAGCTTTGTTCCTGGGGAAAAACTGTTTTTT	CASSFVPGEKLFF
TRBJ1-1	-	TRBV15	TRBD1	TGTGCCACCAGCGGATGGGACAGGGTGCAAACTGAAGCTTTCTTT	CATSGWDRVQTEAFF
TRBJ1-1	many	TRBV6-1	-	TGTGCCAGCAGTCTCGGACAGTGGAACACTGAAGCTTTCTTT	CASSLGQWNTEAFF
TRBJ2-5	many	TRBV14	-	TGTGCCAGCAGCCCGACTACGGGACATTATACCCAGTACTTC	CASSPTTGHYTQYF
TRBJ2-7	many	TRBV29-1	-	TGCAGCGTTGTCGGACAGAACTCCTACGAGCAGTACTTC	CSVVGQNSYEQYF
TRBJ2-2	many	TRBV6-6	-	TGTGCCAGCCTCCGGACAGCGAACACCGGGGAGCTGTTTTTT	CASLRTANTGELFF
TRBJ2-2	many	TRBV5-1	TRBD2	TGCGCCAGCAGCTTGGTTCCTAGCGGCAACACCGGGGAGCTGTTTTTT	CASSLVPSGNTGELFF
TRBJ2-1	many	TRBV6-2/TRBV6-3	-	TGTGCCAGCAGTTACGGTGGGGCGCGACCGAATGAGCAGTTCTTC	CASSYGGARPNEQFF
TRBJ1-5	many	TRBV2	-	TGTGCCAGCAGTTTCTACAGGTCTGCCAGCAATCAGCCCCAGCATTTT	CASSFYRSASNQPQHF
TRBJ1-1	many	TRBV6-5	-	TGTGCCAGCAGTTCAGACACTGAAGCTTTCTTT	CASSSDTEAFF
TRBJ2-3	many	TRBV5-1	-	TGCGCCAGCAGCTTGGCCGCAGGGGCCGTCACAGATACGCAGTATTTT	CASSLAAGAVTDTQYF
TRBJ2-3	many	TRBV12-3/TRBV12-4	-	TGTGCCAGTGGGTCCAAGCAGTATTTT	CASGSKQYF
TRBJ2-7	many	TRBV5-1	TRBD1	TGCGCCAGCAGACAATGGCAGGGGGCAACCTACGAGCAGTACTTC	CASRQWQGATYEQYF
TRBJ1-1	many	TRBV21-1	-	TGTGCCAGCAGCAAATTTTATGGAGCCGTCATGAACACTGAAGCTTTCTTT	CASSKFYGAVMNTEAFF
TRBJ2-1	many	TRBV20-1	TRBD1	TGCAGTGCTAGAACTTATACAGGGGTCCATGAGCAGTTCTTC	CSARTYTGVHEQFF